This TCR beta chain comes out of a study of shared clonotypes between healthy human individuals (dated by TCRdb to the early 2020s). In terms of the full investigation: Three men and a couple of women, aged 18 to 49 years, made up the cohort. For each donor, CD4 naive and CD4 memory were each given three plates, CD8 naive was given two plates, and CD8 memory was given one plate. The study deeply sequenced blood TCR repertoires of about five healthy adults to estimate repertoire size and the extent of clonotype sharing between individuals. To increase sequencing depth and limit assay-specific biases, TCR repertoire library preparation and sequencing were carried out by different laboratories using diverse techniques. Each donor's leukapheresis produced roughly between roughly 0.85 and 9.5 billion PBMCs. Broader findings and caveats from the paper: Sharing across several donors was observed for around 5% of naive CD4, 3% to 3.5% of naive CD8, 2% to 2.5% of memory CD4, and approximately 0.41% of memory CD8 clonotypes. Sampling was limited to blood, and TCR repertoires in tissue likely differ from TCR repertoires in blood. Clonotypes shared by all four sorted-subset donors showed higher generation probabilities than non-shared clonotypes. Naive subsets generally had larger estimated clonotype richness than memory subsets. Based on pairwise subsampling, the degree of clonotype sharing among donors was expected to be affected by sequencing depth. Incomplete sequencing was indicated by rarefaction of sorted-subset datasets, despite the large sequencing depth. The genetic and exposure-history diversity represented was limited by the small number of donors.

TCR CDR3 regions were amplified from genomic DNA by multiplex PCR using the deep immunoSEQ assay. Extracted genomic DNA from each cell subset was spread evenly across all wells of several immunoSEQ 96-well plates, with each plate serving as a replicate. For sorted subsets, each replicate PCR was loaded with about 0.2 ug genomic DNA, equivalent to some 27,000 T cell genomes. Purified libraries were quantified with a Qubit 3.0 fluorometer, sized on a Bioanalyzer 2100, and re-quantified with the KAPA Library Quantification kit. A separate single-read 150-cycle Illumina NextSeq 550 flow cell was used to sequence each immunoSEQ 96-well plate. In the paper's pipeline: The immunoSEQ output contained only junctional sequences without quality scores, so filtering could not match that applied to full-length reads. Sequences were annotated with PyIR, a Python wrapper for IgBLAST v1.9, and V/J genes and CDR3 were assigned using IMGT germline references. Reads with weak V/J assignments (E-value above 1e-6), missing CDR3, stop codons, out-of-frame junctions, or ambiguous translated residues were removed. V3J clonotypes were defined as sequences sharing the same inferred V gene, J gene, and CDR3 amino acid sequence. To compute the percentage overlap between repertoires, the number of shared unique clonotypes was divided by the size of the smaller repertoire. RTK rarefaction, the Chao1 estimator, and Recon v2.1 estimates of unobserved clonotypes were used to assess repertoire richness. Generation probabilities for all TCRbeta clonotypes obtained by the gDNA method from a handful of donors were computed using OLGA. TCRdb's version of the immuneACCESS table is confined to in-frame rearrangements and falls short of the full clone set. An unresolved V gene accounts for under half of the shortfall where checked; the remainder is of unknown origin. V and J calls plus clone size are reproduced from that table; the DNA served to infer D and trimming. This sample lists about 590,000 clones; nearly 97% were detected once. Together, the top ten hold about 0.11% of the sample.

This clone appeared once. What this receptor recognizes is not known. Per-base qualities were not stored, and no clone one base away is much larger. CD8 naive samples consisted of CD45RO-negative cells that were positively selected for CCR7, yielding a CD45RA+CCR7+ population without TemRA cells. The donors were healthy, HIV-negative adults who had no recently reported acute infections or vaccinations. All donors were Caucasian adults living in Nashville, Tennessee, USA. Blood was obtained by leukapheresis, after which PBMCs were separated by Ficoll-Histopaque density gradient centrifugation and cryopreserved in liquid nitrogen vapor phase. Purity and quantity of every magnetically sorted T cell population were checked by analytical flow cytometry. Each sorted fraction had its genomic DNA isolated and then quantified by UV absorbance on a Nanodrop 2000c. The germline V gene (reference sequence) specifies LNHDA as CDR1 and SQIVND as CDR2. Including the terminal cysteine and phenylalanine, the CDR3 comprises 16 residues. Of all the DNA, just the CDR3 is kept, 48 bases in frame from base 1. Trimming removed 1 base from V and 8 bases from J, leaving 20 bases between the germline ends.

The receptor's source is a woman aged 25 to 39 in good health. Sequenced input: naive CD8+ T cells sorted from blood. The intended sense of this specimen's cell subset or site label: CD45RA+CCR7+. The rearrangement joined TRBV19 to TRBJ1-2; TRBD1 might be the D gene, on 6 matching bases. For the CDR3, the sequence is CASSIVGGRPTGGYTF. The DNA sequence reads TGTGCCAGTAGTATAGTCGGGGGGCGCCCTACGGGAGGCTACACCTTC.